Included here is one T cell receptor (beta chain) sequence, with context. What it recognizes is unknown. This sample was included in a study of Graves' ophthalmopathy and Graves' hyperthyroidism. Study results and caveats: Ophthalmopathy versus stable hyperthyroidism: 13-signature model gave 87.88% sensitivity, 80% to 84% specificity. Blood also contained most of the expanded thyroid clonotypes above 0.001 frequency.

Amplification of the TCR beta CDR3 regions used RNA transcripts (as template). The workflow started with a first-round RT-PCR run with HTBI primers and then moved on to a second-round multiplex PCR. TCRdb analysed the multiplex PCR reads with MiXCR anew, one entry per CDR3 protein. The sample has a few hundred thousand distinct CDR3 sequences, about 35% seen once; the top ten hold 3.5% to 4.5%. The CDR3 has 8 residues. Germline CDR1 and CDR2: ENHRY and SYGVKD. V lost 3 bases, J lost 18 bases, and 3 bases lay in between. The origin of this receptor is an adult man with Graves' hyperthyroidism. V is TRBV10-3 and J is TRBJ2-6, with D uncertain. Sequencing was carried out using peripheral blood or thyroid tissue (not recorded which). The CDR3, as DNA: TGTGCCATCAGTGACCCGACTTTC. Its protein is CAISDPTF.